This T cell receptor beta chain comes out of a study of cytomegalovirus exposure and HLA in healthy donors (dated by TCRdb to 2016 to 2017). Background for the entire study: An earlier analysis of several hundred of the donors reported roughly 270 Gb of sequence data and more than 90 million unique TCR beta sequences from about 200 million T cells. An early release that covered approximately 600 HLA-typed donors contained approximately 300 gigabases of sequencing data and around 85 million unique TCR sequences. The genetic ancestry cluster associated with self-reported Caucasian donors included roughly four fifths of the roughly 400 genotyped donors. The study aimed to test whether signatures of past pathogen exposure could be identified by cataloging public T cell receptors. The study profiled the T cell repertoires of hundreds of subjects by immunosequencing and related them to cytomegalovirus serostatus. A separate validation cohort of over 95 different subjects was used in addition to the roughly 670-subject first cohort. The study combined high-throughput TCR immunosequencing, statistical association of individual TCRs with disease status, and machine learning to predict cytomegalovirus infection status. A later analysis re-examined previously published TCR beta repertoires from hundreds of donors and added high-resolution HLA genotyping to investigate patterns of TCR occurrence. The later analysis used no new phenotypic data to find candidate immune exposures, relying instead on TCR beta sequences and their occurrence across donors. To decide whether each TCR beta V gene segment behaved as functional or pseudogenic, an earlier analysis of some 570 of the donors relied on high-throughput TCR beta sequencing. Donor age, sex, ethnicity and CMV serostatus were collected together with the repertoire data. A later genetic analysis took genome-wide SNP genotypes for 398 of the 666 donors and used that subset as a discovery cohort. Every repertoire in the discovery cohort had been generated on one and the same sequencing platform. HLA typing covered class I and class II loci at four-digit resolution. The number of typed donors differed by locus: 629-630 for A, B, C, DRB1 and DQB1; approximately 520 for DQA1; 606 for DPA1; and some 470 for DPB1. Four to six DR-DQ haplotypes were handled as single units for association and clustering, since linkage in the cohort was strong. Across some 400 genotyped donors of the cohort, an average of 235,054 unique TCR beta nucleotide sequences per donor were sequenced, and approximately 17% of those sequences were non-productive. The full study reports these points: In a later analysis, TCR association rates were found to vary across HLA loci, with the most associated TCRs seen for DRB1 alleles and the fewest for HLA-C alleles. The classifier was reported to diagnose cytomegalovirus status with high specificity and sensitivity in both the original cohort and the validation cohort. In an earlier analysis of 587 of the donors, most TCR beta V segments appeared in productive rearrangements about 90% or about 30% of the time, broadly matching IMGT annotations. In a later analysis, several top co-occurrence clusters were reported to appear linked to parvovirus B19, influenza, CMV and Epstein-Barr virus. In a later analysis, HLA-associated TCR beta chains showed more clonal expansion and lower generation probabilities than non-associated chains that were equally common. V-gene and J-gene trimming of TCR beta chains was associated with a missense DCLRE1C variant in a later genetic analysis, and the association was replicated in an independent cohort. Because some donors lacked HLA typing at each locus, the association tests relied only on the typed subset. Seventeen rarely observed V segments, including chromosome 9 orphons, were excluded from the earlier analysis of just under 600 of the donors because counts were too low. A later genetic analysis reported fewer N-insertions in productive TCRs among donors in an Asian-associated ancestry cluster than the roughly 690-donor mean. It was suggested by the authors that the approach could potentially be generalized to other disease states and immunological phenotypes. A later analysis associated 15,000 to 20,000 TCR beta sequences with specific HLA alleles at a false discovery rate of 0.05. Only TCR beta chains were sequenced in this cohort, and the absence of alpha or paired-chain data limited detectable features. A later analysis found that most CMV-associated TCR beta chains appeared HLA-restricted, with HLA associations seemingly driven largely by CMV exposure. Strong co-occurrence of HLA alleles, especially DR and DQ, made assigning TCR associations to individual alleles difficult. A group of highly shared sequence variants was considered likely to be a technical artifact of the sequencing pipeline. For the cohort, immune exposure information was limited to CMV serostatus. A further reported finding was that TCR beta sequences accurately predicted the HLA-A and HLA-B alleles for most subjects in the first cohort. In the study, about 150 TCR beta chains were listed as associated with cytomegalovirus. In vitro tests confirmed that a few of the cytomegalovirus-associated TCR beta chains recognize cytomegalovirus antigens. Presence/absence analyses assumed roughly uniform sequencing depth across donors, an assumption that may not hold. Correlated functional status among segregating V segments might reflect linkage disequilibrium, but an unknown experimental factor could not be ruled out. Some IMGT-functional V segments, including TRBV6-2 and TRBV6-3, could not be told apart with the 87-base-pair reads, so those segments were excluded. Most TCR sequences were observed very rarely across donors, whereas some public TCRs were present in many individuals.

In its sample, this clone was seen once. This clone's antigen is unknown. Per-base qualities were not stored, and no clone one base away is much larger. The receptor library was made with the immunoSEQ multiplex PCR assay. A mixture of 60 forward primers for TCR Vbeta segments and 13 reverse primers for TCR Jbeta segments was used in the multiplex PCR. Amplification of the CDR3 region of rearranged TCR beta genes was performed with a multiplex PCR assay on genomic DNA. Amplified TCR beta libraries were sequenced as 87-base-pair reads on the Illumina HiSeq System. On the study's bioinformatics: A later analysis counted approximately 84 million unique TCR beta chains across the 550 to 700 repertoires, and around 9.9 million of these chains were shared by at least two donors. A nearest-neighbor algorithm error-corrected the raw reads and collapsed the reads into unique sequences, merging closely related sequences to remove PCR and sequencing errors. CDR3 sequences were aligned to IMGT reference sequences to assign V, D and J gene segments. For a sequence to be retained, at least a six-nucleotide match to both a V gene segment and a J gene segment was required. Rearrangements were called productive when the CDR3 lacked stop codons and stayed in frame with V and J; all others were non-productive. CDR3 was defined by IMGT convention, running from the second conserved V-encoded cysteine to the conserved J-encoded phenylalanine. The earlier analysis of about 500 of the donors excluded sequences that lacked an unambiguous match to a single V gene segment. In an earlier analysis of some 590 of the donors, a V segment was called functional when productive rearrangements were above 56.7%, and segregating when the standard deviation between donors exceeded 5%. A statistical classification framework was developed to diagnose cytomegalovirus status using the catalog of TCR beta chain sequences. In a later analysis, V and J genes were assigned by comparing TCR nucleotide sequences against IMGT/GENE-DB human TR gene sequences. In a later analysis, CDR3 sequences and most-parsimonious VDJ recombination scenarios were assigned using the TCRdist pipeline. In a later analysis, every TCR beta chain was defined by the combination of its CDR3 amino acid sequence and its V-gene family, and reads without a unique V-gene family were dropped. In a later analysis, nearly 600 highly shared, low-generation-probability nucleotide sequences were removed to address suspected cross-contamination and a sequencing artifact. In a later analysis, a clonal expansion index was calculated for each public chain from normalized within-repertoire ranks of inferred template counts. In a later analysis, generation probabilities were computed with a VDJ recombination model fitted to out-of-frame rearrangements, and the resulting probabilities were checked against IGoR. Hypergeometric tests were used in a later analysis to score TCR-TCR, TCR-HLA and TCR-CMV co-occurrence, with a repertoire-size bias correction applied to the TCR pairs. False discovery rates were estimated in a later analysis by permuting HLA or CMV assignments 20 times. A later analysis grouped co-occurring TCRs with DBSCAN, adding TCRdist sequence similarity when clustering within HLA-allele-positive subsets. Co-occurrence clustering excluded repertoires with fewer than 30,000 or more than 120,000 public chains, plus five with anomalous nucleotide sharing. The table was pulled from immuneACCESS by TCRdb, which kept in-frame rearrangements only. Such tables lose some clones; where checked, under half of the loss comes from unresolved V genes, and the rest has no known cause. V and J calls and clone size are those listed in that table; D and trimming were worked out from the DNA. The sample table shows around 91,000 clones, and around 78% are seen once. In total, the top ten clones hold 4% to 5.5% of the sample.

The cohort consisted of hundreds of healthy bone marrow donors. At the time of sampling, every cohort member was nominally healthy, though immune exposures that went unrecorded were likely present. The donor tested CMV seropositive, placing the donor among the 250 to 350 seropositive members of the cohort. A peripheral blood sample was provided by each donor, and peripheral blood mononuclear cells were used for TCR beta sequencing. Genomic DNA extraction from the blood cell samples was performed with the Qiagen DNeasy Blood Extraction Kit. CDR1 and CDR2, per the germline V gene (reference sequence), are SEHNR and FQNEAQ. Trimmed from V: 5 bases; trimmed from J: 6 bases; junction bases lacking a gene match: 12. Counted from cysteine to phenylalanine, this CDR3 has 15 amino acids. The only DNA kept is the CDR3, 45 bases in frame from the first base.

The sequence was collected from a male donor in good health and CMV-seropositive. The rearrangement combines TRBV7-9 with TRBJ1-2; TRBD1 aligns with 7 central bases. The sequenced sample consisted of PBMCs. The DNA sequence reads TGTGCCAGCAGCCCGTACTCCGGGACAGAGCATGGCTACACCTTC. Its protein product is CASSPYSGTEHGYTF.